These 22 T cell receptor beta chains were all obtained from the same sample, sequenced in a study of cytomegalovirus exposure and HLA in healthy donors. Primers for the PCR totalled 60 Vbeta and 13 Jbeta. Profiling relied on immunoSEQ multiplex PCR, and the TCRdb table lists in-frame clones only, not all of them. The table has about 100,000 clones, roughly 74% seen once. What was sequenced was PBMCs. The receptors here all came from a female donor in good health and CMV-seropositive.

CDR3 nucleotide sequence: TGTGCCAGCAGCCTCCGGGACAGTGGTACTGAAGCTTTCTTT. Encoded protein: CASSLRDSGTEAFF. The chain uses TRBV7-3 and TRBJ1-1, with TRBD1 matching 7 bases. CDR3 size: 14 residues. Looked up from germline, CDR1 is SGHTA and CDR2 is FQGTGA. Losses at the gene ends were 5 bases for V and 5 bases for J; bases not matched to a gene: 8. Supplemented by reference TRBV7-3 and TRBJ1-1, the full variable domain reads GAGVSQTPSNKVTEKGKYVELRCDPISGHTALYWYRQSLGQGPEFLIYFQGTGAADDSGLPNDRFFAVRPEGSVSTLKIQRTERGDSAVYLCASSLRDSGTEAFFGQGTRLTVV.

The sample holds a few counts of this clone. This sequence joins TRBV10-3 and TRBJ1-1; maybe TRBD1 (5 bases). Deletions cut 8 bases from V and 3 bases from J, with 13 bases between. Germline CDR1 reads ENHRY; CDR2 reads SYGVKD. This CDR3 spans 13 amino acids. Written as DNA, the CDR3 is TGTGCCATCGCCTCGGGGGAGCACACTGAAGCTTTCTTT. This encodes CAIASGEHTEAFF.

This chain connects TRBV5-1 to TRBJ2-7, with 7 bases lining up with TRBD1. Germline CDR1 SGHRS, CDR2 YFSETQ. J lost 0 bases, V lost 4 bases, and 13 bases had no gene match. This CDR3 contains 17 residues. The CDR3 DNA sequence: TGCGCCAGCAGCCCCTCTTTTTCCGGGACAGTCTCCTACGAGCAGTACTTC. This codes for CASSPSFSGTVSYEQYF.

V usage is TRBV7-6 and J usage is TRBJ2-1; 7 bases map to TRBD1. Germline V gives CDR1 SGHVS, CDR2 FNYEAQ. The CDR3 length is 15 residues. V shed 5 bases and J 4 bases; nucleotides not matched to a gene: 8. For the CDR3, the DNA is TGTGCCAGCAGCCCCCCCACAGGGGCATACAATGAGCAGTTCTTC. Its translation: CASSPPTGAYNEQFF. The full variable domain, with the rest looked up from reference TRBV7-6 and TRBJ2-1, is GAGVSQSPRYKVTKRGQDVALRCDPISGHVSLYWYRQALGQGPEFLTYFNYEAQQDKSGLPNDRFSAERPEGSISTLTIQRTEQRDSAMYRCASSPPTGAYNEQFFGPGTRLTVL.

This clone was recorded only once. The chain joins TRBV4-1 to TRBJ2-7, with D perhaps TRBD1 (5 bases). The V end was cut by 0 bases, the J end by 3 bases, with 15 bases between. The CDR3 is made up of 16 amino acids. CDR1 is MGHRA and CDR2 is YSYEKL in the germline V gene. CDR3 bases: TGCGCCAGCAGCCAAGATAGAGAAGGACACCGCTACGAGCAGTACTTC. It specifies CASSQDREGHRYEQYF.

The J gene is TRBJ1-2, the V gene TRBV9, with a weak D call TRBD1 (6 bases). Per germline, CDR1 SGDLS and CDR2 YYNGEE. The CDR3 length is 14 residues. V was pared by 3 bases and J by 3 bases, with 12 bases between. The CDR3: CASSGQWTDYGYTF. DNA of the CDR3: TGTGCCAGCAGCGGGCAATGGACAGACTATGGCTACACCTTC.

V and J are TRBV10-3 and TRBJ2-7; 12 nucleotides line up with TRBD2. The germline V gene has CDR1 ENHRY and CDR2 SYGVKD. With 10 bases clipped from V and 4 bases from J, the junction kept 2 bases outside the gene matches. This CDR3 contains 12 residues. CDR3 amino acids: CATTSGSYEQYF. Here the CDR3 DNA reads TGTGCCACGACTAGCGGGAGTTACGAGCAGTACTTC.

The rearrangement uses TRBV5-4 and TRBJ1-1, with D possibly being TRBD1 (5 bases). This CDR3 has 16 residues. Germline-derived CDR1 and CDR2 are SGHNT and YYREEE (reference sequence). Trimming removed 0 bases from V and 3 bases from J, with 15 bases in between. In nucleotides, the CDR3 is TGTGCCAGCAGCTTGGCCCCCGTTCGGGGGGACACTGAAGCTTTCTTT. This translates into CASSLAPVRGDTEAFF.

This clone was observed once. This chain connects TRBV19 to TRBJ2-7; possibly TRBD1 for D (6 bases). CDR1 LNHDA and CDR2 SQIVND come from the germline V gene (reference sequence). V lost 2 bases and J 3 bases, leaving 14 bases between the germline ends. The CDR3 sequence is 15 residues long. In DNA, the CDR3 is TGTGCCAGTAGTATACACCGGGACACCGACTACGAGCAGTACTTC. Protein sequence: CASSIHRDTDYEQYF.

CDR3 sequence reads: CASSFGWREGSYEQYF. CDR3 DNA: TGTGCCAGCAGCTTCGGCTGGCGGGAGGGCTCCTACGAGCAGTACTTC. The V gene is TRBV12-1, the J gene TRBJ2-7; the listed D gene, TRBD2, was not tested against the DNA. TRBV12-1 is recorded as a pseudogene. There are 16 residues in the CDR3.

There are a few counts of this clone. CDR3 sequence: CASRRQGNTEAFF. The CDR3 DNA sequence: TGCGCCAGCAGGAGGCAGGGAAACACTGAAGCTTTCTTT. The J gene is TRBJ1-1, the V gene TRBV10-2, with a possible D match to TRBD1 (5 bases). CDR1 WSHSY and CDR2 SAAADI come from the germline V gene. Trimming pared 6 bases from V and 2 bases from J, leaving 10 bases between. The CDR3 has 13 amino acids.

V is TRBV30 and J is TRBJ1-2; no firm D call. Germline V gene data show CDR1 as GTSNPN and CDR2 as SVGIG (reference sequence). The CDR3 sequence is 13 residues long. The V and J ends lost 3 bases and 0 bases respectively, with 8 bases between them. The CDR3 is CAWSRSPNYGYTF. The DNA of the CDR3 is TGTGCCTGGAGCCGAAGCCCTAACTATGGCTACACCTTC.

J is TRBJ1-1 and V is TRBV6-5; 11 bases match TRBD1. V lost 7 bases, J lost 6 bases, and 10 bases stayed unmatched. Germline V lookup: CDR1 MNHEY, CDR2 SVGAGI. This CDR3 spans 15 amino acids. In DNA form, the CDR3 reads TGTGCCAGCACTTATTCCGGACAGGGGGCTGCTGAAGCTTTCTTT. This encodes CASTYSGQGAAEAFF.

In DNA form, the CDR3 reads TGCGCCAGCAGCCAAAGCTTGCGGCCCACCTTC. It is translated as CASSQSLRPTF. The rearrangement joins TRBV4-1 to TRBJ1-2, with unresolved D. The length of the CDR3 is 11 residues. Germline assignment: CDR1 MGHRA and CDR2 YSYEKL. Trimming took 2 bases from V and 13 from J, leaving 11 bases between them.

This clone has just one count. The chain is built from TRBV4-1 and TRBJ2-1; 11 positions match TRBD2. The CDR3 extends over 18 amino acids. V shed 3 bases and J 0 bases; nucleotides not matched to a gene: 7. Germline-derived CDR1 and CDR2 are MGHRA and YSYEKL. The CDR3 bases are TGCGCCAGCAGCCATGGGACTAGCGGCGCCATCTCCTACAATGAGCAGTTCTTC. It translates to CASSHGTSGAISYNEQFF.

The rearrangement links TRBV10-3 to TRBJ1-1; the match to TRBD1 covers 7 bases. V shed 6 bases and J 12 bases; nucleotides not matched to a gene: 13. Germline-derived CDR1 and CDR2 are ENHRY and SYGVKD. The CDR3 totals 13 residues. The CDR3, as DNA: TGTGCCATCAGCGTCCAGGGGGACGCTTTAACTTTCTTT. It codes for CAISVQGDALTFF.

The table lists this clone with a count of one. V and J are TRBV30 and TRBJ2-7; possibly TRBD1 for D (5 bases). Trimming pared 4 bases from V and 4 bases from J, leaving 14 bases between. Germline values: CDR1 GTSNPN, CDR2 SVGIG (reference sequence). This CDR3 is 13 amino acids long. The CDR3 region has the DNA TGTGCCTGGATGGGCAGGGTAAAATACGAGCAGTACTTC. Translating gives CAWMGRVKYEQYF.

This clone has just one count. The chain employs TRBV4-2 and TRBJ2-2; 7 bases agree with TRBD2. The germline V gene encodes CDR1 LGHNA and CDR2 YNFKEQ. The CDR3 is 15 amino acids. The V and J ends lost 1 base and 5 bases, in that order; junction bases with no gene match: 4. CDR3 in amino acids: CASSQVGGDTGELFF. The CDR3 DNA reads as TGTGCCAGCAGCCAAGTGGGGGGGGATACCGGGGAGCTGTTTTTT.

CDR3 protein: CASSQDPALYNEQFF. CDR3 DNA: TGCGCCAGCAGCCAAGATCCAGCGCTCTACAATGAGCAGTTCTTC. The J gene is TRBJ2-1, the V gene TRBV4-3, with no clear D. The V end was cut by 0 bases, the J end by 3 bases, with 9 bases between. CDR3 length: 15 amino acids. Germline values: CDR1 LGHNA, CDR2 YSLEER.

This clone showed up just once. V and J are TRBV28 and TRBJ1-5; 8 nucleotides align to TRBD1. The CDR3 is made up of 15 amino acids. After removal of 3 bases from V and 7 bases from J, the junction contained 8 bases not matched to a gene. Germline CDR1 reads MDHEN; CDR2 reads SYDVKM. CDR3 loop: CASSLWSGGGQPQHF. In DNA, the CDR3 is TGTGCCAGCAGTTTGTGGTCAGGGGGCGGCCAGCCCCAGCATTTT. Filled out from reference TRBV28 and TRBJ1-5, the complete variable domain reads DVKVTQSSRYLVKRTGEKVFLECVQDMDHENMFWYRQDPGLGLRLIYFSYDVKMKEKGDIPEGYSVSREKKERFSLILESASTNQTSMYLCASSLWSGGGQPQHFGDGTRLSIL.

Remarks on this clone: The same CDR3 also results from other DNA sequences found in this sample. The J gene is TRBJ1-1, the V gene TRBV28; unclear D gene. This CDR3 spans 12 amino acids. The germline V gene has CDR1 MDHEN and CDR2 SYDVKM. The V gene lost 5 bases and the J gene lost 0 bases, with 4 bases spanning the gap. The DNA of the CDR3 is TGTGCCAGCAGTCCGTTGAACACTGAAGCTTTCTTT. This codes for CASSPLNTEAFF.

The CDR3 reads CASSVGGFSGNTIYF. CDR3 DNA sequence: TGTGCCAGCAGCGTCGGGGGTTTCTCTGGAAACACCATATATTTT. The chain links TRBV9 to TRBJ1-3; weak D call: TRBD1 (5 bases). Germline CDR1 reads SGDLS; CDR2 reads YYNGEE. V was trimmed by 2 bases and J by 0 bases, leaving 9 bases between them. The CDR3 runs to 15 residues.